This entry is about one TCR beta chain. Its antigen is undetermined. This specimen belongs to a study of cytomegalovirus exposure and HLA in healthy donors. The study, taken as a whole, reports: According to a subsequent analysis, TCR clusters from the first cohort were inclined to appear together in the 110 or so validation repertoires. Cytomegalovirus association was listed for about 170 TCR beta chains. Many donors shared some public TCRs, even though most TCR sequences were rare. The classifier was said to identify cytomegalovirus status with high specificity and sensitivity.

Data came from immunoSEQ multiplex PCR; TCRdb stores just in-frame clones and leaves some out. The table has approximately 88,000 clones, 95% to 97% seen once; the top ten hold approximately 1.3%. The length of the CDR3 is 17 residues. This TCR was sampled from a woman between 18 and 29 years old in good health and CMV-seronegative. Sequenced: PBMCs. The chain has TRBV21-1 and TRBJ2-3; TRBD2, the table's D call, was not compared with the DNA. TRBV21-1 is annotated as a pseudogene. The CDR3 DNA reads as TGTGCCAGCAGCTTTCGTAGCGGGAGAGGGGCGAGGGATACGCAGTATTTT. Translating gives CASSFRSGRGARDTQYF.